The source of this TCR beta chain is a study of shared T cell receptors in the human thymus. The CDR3 runs to 14 residues. Deletions cut 7 bases from V and 5 bases from J, with 14 bases between. Germline V gives CDR1 MGHDK, CDR2 SYGVNS. Clones were sequenced by immunoSEQ multiplex PCR, and TCRdb holds only the in-frame ones, with some missing. The sample includes 700,000 or so clones, approximately 85% of them seen just once. In addition, the sample was reused for a study of human thymus T cells. From that paper: Infants, healthy and Finnish, who were having corrective surgery for congenital heart defects served as donors. Corrective heart surgery yielded resections, and these provided the thymus tissue.

The chain combines TRBV25-1 with TRBJ1-4; D gene ambiguous. The TCR originated in a girl less than two years old with a congenital heart defect. The sequencing sample was made of thymocytes. CDR3 DNA sequence: TGTGCCAGCACTCCCTCCGCGGGAAATGAAAAACTGTTTTTT. Amino acid sequence: CASTPSAGNEKLFF.